Shown below are 18 T cell receptor beta chains from a single sample sequenced in a study of blood T cell repertoires in COVID-19 (dated by TCRdb to the early 2020s). Receptors were amplified or captured by the immunoSEQ multiplex PCR assay. TCRdb stores this immuneACCESS table with in-frame sequences only. Part of the clones is absent; in the studies checked, under half of the shortfall reflects unresolved V genes, and no reason is known for the rest. For this sample the table gives roughly 280,000 clones, of which around 87% were detected only once. 3.6% of the sample goes to the ten largest clones. What was sequenced was peripheral blood. The receptors were sampled from a man aged 18 to 29 with active or convalescent COVID-19.

The V gene is TRBV27, the J gene TRBJ2-5, with a weak D call TRBD2 (6 bases). Germline V gene sequence: CDR1 MNHEY, CDR2 SMNVEV (reference sequence). CDR3 length: 11 amino acids. The V and J ends lost 8 bases and 7 bases respectively, with 11 bases between them. CDR3 in amino acids: CASPKGGTQYF. The DNA for the CDR3 is TGTGCCAGCCCCAAGGGAGGGACCCAGTACTTC.

V gene TRBV4-3 combines with J gene TRBJ2-7; 8 bases match TRBD2. CDR1 is LGHNA, CDR2 YSLEER, per germline. The CDR3 covers 16 residues. Trimming removed 0 bases from V and 2 bases from J; junction bases left unmatched: 6. DNA for the CDR3: TGCGCCAGCAGCCAAGAGAATACGGGAGGGCCCTACGAGCAGTACTTC. Protein: CASSQENTGGPYEQYF.

V gene TRBV3-1 (or the pseudogene TRBV3-2) combines with J gene TRBJ1-1; D is unresolved. Looked up from germline, CDR1 is LGHDT and CDR2 is YNNKEL (reference sequence). The length of the CDR3 is 12 residues. The V end lost 3 bases, the J end lost 11 bases, and 13 bases lay between the germline ends. For the CDR3, the DNA is TGTGCCAGCAGCCACGGAGGGTCTGGGGCTTTCTTT. It codes for CASSHGGSGAFF.

The chain uses TRBV30 and TRBJ1-2; D not resolved. Looked up from germline, CDR1 is GTSNPN and CDR2 is SVGIG (reference sequence). V was cut by 1 base and J by 8 bases, with 17 bases left in between. This CDR3 is 14 amino acids long. CDR3 in DNA: TGTGCCTGGAGTGCCCACTCCCCCAGGTTGGGCTACACCTTC. Translated: CAWSAHSPRLGYTF.

This rearrangement joins TRBV20-1 to TRBJ1-5, with D unresolved. Germline assignment: CDR1 DFQATT and CDR2 SNEGSKA (reference sequence). The CDR3 length is 14 residues. Trimming shortened V by 3 bases and J by 4 bases, and 13 bases separated the two germline ends. In DNA form, the CDR3 reads TGCAGTGCTAGTGGAACAGCCAGAAATCAGCCCCAGCATTTT. Protein product: CSASGTARNQPQHF.

The gene calls are TRBV24-1 and TRBJ1-5; 9 nucleotides match TRBD1. V lost 7 bases to trimming and J lost 6 bases; unmatched junction nucleotides: 6. There are 14 residues in the CDR3. Germline V lookup: CDR1 KGHDR, CDR2 SFDVKD. The CDR3: CATSGQGPGQPQHF. CDR3 DNA sequence: TGTGCCACCAGCGGACAGGGGCCGGGTCAGCCCCAGCATTTT.

V gene TRBV20-1 combines with J gene TRBJ2-3; D ambiguous. V was cut by 6 bases and J by 6 bases, with 10 bases left in between. This CDR3 spans 11 amino acids. The germline gives CDR1 DFQATT, CDR2 SNEGSKA (reference sequence). This CDR3 is CSATERDTQYF. Here the CDR3 DNA reads TGCAGTGCCACCGAACGGGATACGCAGTATTTT.

The chain links TRBV5-1 to TRBJ1-5; D perhaps matches TRBD1 (5 bases). The CDR3 is 15 residues long. V was trimmed by 2 bases and J by 3 bases, leaving 12 bases between them. Germline CDR1 is SGHRS and CDR2 is YFSETQ. The CDR3 protein is CASSFDSGNNQPQHF. CDR3 coding DNA: TGCGCCAGCAGCTTCGACAGTGGGAACAATCAGCCCCAGCATTTT.

The V call is TRBV30, the J call TRBJ2-3; D may be TRBD2 (6 bases). This CDR3 is built from 14 residues. The germline V gene encodes CDR1 GTSNPN and CDR2 SVGIG (reference sequence). V was shortened by 4 bases and J by 2 bases, with 13 bases between the two germline ends. The CDR3 DNA reads TGTGCCTGGATGGCGGACTACTACACAGATACGCAGTATTTT. Translated, it gives CAWMADYYTDTQYF.

This rearrangement joins TRBV6-5 to TRBJ1-5; 9 nucleotides align to TRBD1. Germline-derived CDR1 and CDR2 are MNHEY and SVGAGI. This CDR3 has 15 residues. The V and J ends lost 7 bases and 7 bases, in that order; junction bases with no gene match: 11. The CDR3 spells CASTRTGDKGQPQHF. For the CDR3, the DNA is TGTGCCAGCACCCGGACAGGGGATAAGGGACAGCCCCAGCATTTT.

The chain links TRBV6-6 to TRBJ2-7, with 8 bases that match TRBD1. The CDR3 contains 13 residues. CDR1 is MNHNY and CDR2 is SVGAGI in the germline V gene (reference sequence). V gave up 1 base and J gave up 6 bases; unmatched junction bases: 2. This CDR3 is CASSYWTGSEQYF. CDR3 DNA: TGTGCCAGCAGTTACTGGACAGGGTCCGAGCAGTACTTC.

In this sample, this clone turned up once. The genes are TRBV4-3 and TRBJ1-6; possibly TRBD1 for D (6 bases). V was trimmed by 1 base and J by 12 bases, leaving 19 bases between them. The CDR3 loop spans 16 amino acids. Germline loops: CDR1 LGHNA, CDR2 YSLEER. The CDR3 reads CASSQGGRGALLPLHF. CDR3 nucleotide sequence: TGCGCCAGCAGCCAAGGGGGTCGGGGGGCGTTGTTACCCCTCCACTTT.

The chain links TRBV11-3 to TRBJ2-5; 9 bases align to TRBD2. Germline loops: CDR1 SGHNT, CDR2 YENEEA. The CDR3 consists of 13 residues. V lost 6 bases and J lost 5; bases outside the gene matches: 4. CDR3 region: CASSSGGTETQYF. DNA of the CDR3: TGTGCCAGCAGTAGCGGGGGTACCGAGACCCAGTACTTC.

The chain joins TRBV6-2 or TRBV6-3 to TRBJ2-7, with 7 positions matching TRBD2. CDR1 is MNHEY, CDR2 SVGEGT, per germline. Trimming at V came to 0 bases and at J to 4 bases, leaving 6 bases not matched to a gene. This CDR3 has 15 residues. The CDR3 nucleotides read TGTGCCAGCAGTTACTCTGCGGGAGTTGGGTACGAGCAGTACTTC. Protein: CASSYSAGVGYEQYF.

V is TRBV7-2 and J is TRBJ1-1; D is undetermined. The CDR3 extends over 13 amino acids. The germline V and J ends were trimmed by 5 bases and 0 bases, with 7 bases remaining between them. Germline V gene lookup returns CDR1 SGHTA and CDR2 FQGNSA. This CDR3 is CASSRDMNTEAFF. CDR3 sequence (DNA): TGTGCCAGCAGCCGGGATATGAACACTGAAGCTTTCTTT.

The chain is built from TRBV6-5 and TRBJ2-7; D not certain. Per germline, CDR1 MNHEY and CDR2 SVGAGI. The CDR3 sequence is 14 residues long. With 2 bases removed from V and 3 bases from J, the gap between germline ends came to 11 bases. Here the CDR3 reads CASSYEQDLYEQYF. In DNA, the CDR3 is TGTGCCAGCAGTTACGAGCAAGATCTCTACGAGCAGTACTTC.

The rearrangement joins TRBV5-1 to TRBJ2-5, with TRBD2 as a possible D gene (5 bases). There are 12 residues in the CDR3. Germline V gives CDR1 SGHRS, CDR2 YFSETQ. V was cut by 7 bases and J by 3 bases, with 10 bases left in between. This CDR3 reads CASAAGEETQYF. Here the CDR3 DNA reads TGCGCCAGCGCAGCCGGGGAAGAGACCCAGTACTTC.

The chain couples TRBV5-5 to TRBJ1-3, with 8 bases matching TRBD1. V lost 5 bases to trimming and J lost 6 bases; unmatched junction nucleotides: 10. The CDR3 is made up of 15 amino acids. CDR1 and CDR2 from the germline V gene are SGHKS and YYEKEE (reference sequence). This CDR3 reads CASRPTPGGENTIYF. CDR3 DNA: TGTGCCAGCAGACCCACTCCAGGGGGCGAAAACACCATATATTTT.